These T cell receptor beta chains were read from a single sample in a study of blood T cells in healthy people across ages. TCRdb passed the 5' RACE reads through MiXCR, listing each CDR3 protein once. The table records over a million distinct CDR3 sequences, around 43% of them present only once. Specimen: blood. The receptors stem from a woman aged 60-70 years in good health. Each CDR3 is given with its conserved first and last residue. D genes are given only for firm matches. Part of the rows lack a size; the others show once, few, many or a class for expanded clones.

v_call: TRBV7-9; clone_size: -; cdr3_length: 13; j_call: TRBJ1-4; d_call: TRBD1; cdr3_aa: CASSGQGFEKLFF; cdr3_nt: TGTGCCAGCAGCGGACAGGGCTTTGAAAAACTGTTTTTT
v_call: TRBV20-1; clone_size: once; cdr3_length: 14; j_call: TRBJ1-5; d_call: TRBD1; cdr3_aa: CSANDRGPNQPQHF; cdr3_nt: TGCAGTGCTAATGACAGGGGGCCCAATCAGCCCCAGCATTTT
v_call: TRBV7-9; clone_size: once; cdr3_length: 16; j_call: TRBJ2-1; d_call: TRBD2; cdr3_aa: CASRVLAGGNYNEQFF; cdr3_nt: TGTGCCAGCAGGGTCCTAGCGGGAGGGAACTACAATGAGCAGTTCTTC
v_call: TRBV12-3/TRBV12-4; clone_size: -; cdr3_length: 14; j_call: TRBJ2-3; d_call: -; cdr3_aa: CASSAGTRAGTQYF; cdr3_nt: TGTGCCAGCAGCGCCGGGACAAGAGCAGGTACGCAGTATTTT
v_call: TRBV12-3/TRBV12-4; clone_size: many; cdr3_length: 15; j_call: TRBJ2-7; d_call: -; cdr3_aa: CASSLQQGGSYEQYF; cdr3_nt: TGTGCCAGCAGCCTACAACAGGGAGGCTCCTACGAGCAGTACTTC
v_call: TRBV27; clone_size: -; cdr3_length: 14; j_call: TRBJ1-2; d_call: -; cdr3_aa: CASSLQGRTYGYTF; cdr3_nt: TGTGCCAGCAGTTTACAGGGGCGGACCTATGGCTACACCTTC
v_call: TRBV10-3; clone_size: few; cdr3_length: 14; j_call: TRBJ2-3; d_call: TRBD2; cdr3_aa: CASSSGATTDTQYF; cdr3_nt: TGTGCCAGCTCTAGCGGGGCCACTACAGATACGCAGTATTTT
v_call: TRBV9; clone_size: few; cdr3_length: 15; j_call: TRBJ1-2; d_call: TRBD1; cdr3_aa: CASSVGQGVGDGYTF; cdr3_nt: TGTGCCAGCAGCGTCGGACAGGGGGTCGGAGATGGCTACACCTTC
v_call: TRBV18; clone_size: -; cdr3_length: 12; j_call: TRBJ1-1; d_call: -; cdr3_aa: CASSPREGEAFF; cdr3_nt: TGTGCCAGCTCACCACGGGAGGGTGAAGCTTTCTTT
v_call: TRBV20-1; clone_size: -; cdr3_length: 13; j_call: TRBJ2-7; d_call: -; cdr3_aa: CSAHPGGDNEQYF; cdr3_nt: TGCAGTGCTCACCCAGGGGGGGATAATGAGCAGTACTTC
v_call: TRBV28; clone_size: -; cdr3_length: 13; j_call: TRBJ2-7; d_call: -; cdr3_aa: CASNFGAHGEQYF; cdr3_nt: TGTGCCAGCAACTTTGGGGCTCATGGCGAGCAGTACTTC
v_call: TRBV12-3/TRBV12-4; clone_size: few; cdr3_length: 16; j_call: TRBJ2-5; d_call: -; cdr3_aa: CASSPGDSLPSETQYF; cdr3_nt: TGTGCCAGCAGTCCGGGAGACAGCCTGCCTAGTGAGACCCAGTACTTC
v_call: TRBV20-1; clone_size: -; cdr3_length: 15; j_call: TRBJ1-1; d_call: -; cdr3_aa: CSASGDAGKNTEAFF; cdr3_nt: TGCAGTGCTAGTGGGGATGCAGGGAAAAACACTGAAGCTTTCTTT